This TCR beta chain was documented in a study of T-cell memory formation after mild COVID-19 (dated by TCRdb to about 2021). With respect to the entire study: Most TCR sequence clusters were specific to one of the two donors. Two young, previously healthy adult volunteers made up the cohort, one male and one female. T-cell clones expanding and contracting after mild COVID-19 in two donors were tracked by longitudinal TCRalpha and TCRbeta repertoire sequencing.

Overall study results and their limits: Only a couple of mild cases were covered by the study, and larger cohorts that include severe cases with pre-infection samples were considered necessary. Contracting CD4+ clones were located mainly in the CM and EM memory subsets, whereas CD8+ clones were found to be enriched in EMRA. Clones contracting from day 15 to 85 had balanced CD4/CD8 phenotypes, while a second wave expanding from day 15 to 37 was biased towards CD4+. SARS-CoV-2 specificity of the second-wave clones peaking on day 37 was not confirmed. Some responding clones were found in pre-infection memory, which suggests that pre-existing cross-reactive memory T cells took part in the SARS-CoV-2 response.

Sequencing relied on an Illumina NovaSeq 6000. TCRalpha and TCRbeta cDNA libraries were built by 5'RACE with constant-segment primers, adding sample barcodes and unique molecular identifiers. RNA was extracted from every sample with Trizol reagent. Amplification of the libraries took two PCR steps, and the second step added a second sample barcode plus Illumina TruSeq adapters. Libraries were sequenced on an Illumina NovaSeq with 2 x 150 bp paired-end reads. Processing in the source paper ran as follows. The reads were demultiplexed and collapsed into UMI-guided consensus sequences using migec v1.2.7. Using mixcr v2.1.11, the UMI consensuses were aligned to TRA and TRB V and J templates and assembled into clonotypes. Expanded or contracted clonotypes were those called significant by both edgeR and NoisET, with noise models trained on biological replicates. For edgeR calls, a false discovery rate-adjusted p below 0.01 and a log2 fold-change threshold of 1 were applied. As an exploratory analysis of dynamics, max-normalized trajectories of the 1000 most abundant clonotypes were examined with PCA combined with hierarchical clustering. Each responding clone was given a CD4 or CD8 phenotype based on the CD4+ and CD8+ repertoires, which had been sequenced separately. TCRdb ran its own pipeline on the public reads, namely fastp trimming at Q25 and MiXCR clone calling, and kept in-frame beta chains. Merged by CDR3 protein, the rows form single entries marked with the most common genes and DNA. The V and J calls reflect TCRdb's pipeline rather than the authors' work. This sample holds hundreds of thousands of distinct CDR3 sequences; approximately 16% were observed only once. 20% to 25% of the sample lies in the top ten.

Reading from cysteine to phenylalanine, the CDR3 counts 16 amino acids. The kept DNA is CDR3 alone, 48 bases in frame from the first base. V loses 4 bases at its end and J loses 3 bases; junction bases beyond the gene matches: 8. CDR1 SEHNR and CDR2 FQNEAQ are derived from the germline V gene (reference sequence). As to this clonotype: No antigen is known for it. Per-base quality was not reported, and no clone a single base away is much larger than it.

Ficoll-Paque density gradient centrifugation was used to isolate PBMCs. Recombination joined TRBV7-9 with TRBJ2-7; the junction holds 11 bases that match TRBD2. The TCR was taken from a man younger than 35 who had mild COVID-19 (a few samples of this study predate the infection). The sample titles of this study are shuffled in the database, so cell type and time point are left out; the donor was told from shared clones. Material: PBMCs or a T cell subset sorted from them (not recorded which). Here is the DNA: TGTGCCAGCAGCTCAAGATTGACTAGCGGGGTCTACGAGCAGTACTTC. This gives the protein CASSSRLTSGVYEQYF.